This T cell receptor beta chain was profiled in a study of low-dose radiotherapy and immunotherapy resistance in tumors. Study-wide background: Per fraction, Cohort 1 was given 0.5 Gy every 2 weeks, for a total of 6.5 Gy. Administration of intravenous cyclophosphamide at 200 mg/m2 took place every two weeks, one day before radiation and immunotherapy.

TRAV and TRBV primers primed cDNA for both TCRalpha and TCRbeta. The authors ran about 20 PCR cycles to amplify TCRs with a constant-region primer and V-primer adapter. TCRdb used MiXCR to reprocess the reads, holding one entry per CDR3 protein. The sample yields 65,000 to 85,000 distinct CDR3 sequences, around 17% seen once. The CDR3 contains 15 residues. CDR1 is SGHNT and CDR2 is YYREEE in the germline V gene (reference sequence). V lost 4 bases and J lost 1; bases outside the gene matches: 4. Stated time point: after trial treatment. Treatment described: LDRT plus nivolumab, ipilimumab, low-dose cyclophosphamide and aspirin (RACIN trial). Donors were treated with nivolumab, ipilimumab, aspirin, and low-dose cyclophosphamide and radiotherapy. Solid tumors that lacked tumor-infiltrating lymphocytes and were advanced were present in eligible patients.

The chain combines TRBV5-4 with TRBJ2-1; TRBD2 aligns across 8 bases. Sequenced material: PBMCs, taken after low-dose radiotherapy plus immunotherapy. The clonotype comes from a male donor with prostate cancer. As DNA, the CDR3 is TGTGCCAGCAGCACGGGAGGGGGGTCCTACAATGAGCAGTTCTTC. Translating gives CASSTGGGSYNEQFF. The full variable domain, its missing parts supplied by reference TRBV5-4 and TRBJ2-1, is ETGVTQSPTHLIKTRGQQVTLRCSSQSGHNTVSWYQQALGQGPQFIFQYYREEENGRGNFPPRFSGLQFPNYSSELNVNALELDDSALYLCASSTGGGSYNEQFFGPGTRLTVL.